A single T cell receptor beta chain is shown here with its context. Authors' processing steps: Reference gene primer amplification in the assay estimated nucleated cell counts. Data came from immunoSEQ multiplex PCR; TCRdb stores just in-frame clones and leaves some out. The V and J calls and clone size come from that table; D and trimming were worked out from the DNA. The sample includes under 550,000 clones, roughly 90% of them seen just once. Patients at the Seattle site were enrolled during active infection and followed longitudinally. This entry is derived from a study of blood T cell repertoires in COVID-19. Turning to the study itself: Spain, Italy and the United States supplied samples that represented acute and convalescent COVID-19. T cells, B-cell-depleted T cells, or PBMCs supplied cDNA or gDNA.

The CDR3 runs 12 residues. The V and J ends lost 8 bases and 4 bases respectively, with 12 bases between them. Looked up from germline, CDR1 is PRHDT and CDR2 is FYEKMQ (reference sequence). This chain connects TRBV13 to TRBJ2-7; a weak D match, TRBD2 (6 bases). Sequenced input: peripheral blood. This receptor was taken from a man in his late teens or twenties with COVID-19, enrolled during active disease. The DNA of the CDR3 is TGTGCCAGCCGTCGGGGGAGATACGAGCAGTACTTC. Encoded protein: CASRRGRYEQYF.